The rows below give T cell receptor beta chains drawn from one sample of a study of blood T cell repertoires in COVID-19. Libraries were prepared by immunoSEQ multiplex PCR; TCRdb keeps only in-frame clonotypes and omits some of them. The sample records about 270,000 clones, roughly 90% being singletons. Sequencing was carried out using peripheral blood. The receptors here all came from a woman in her 70s with COVID-19, enrolled during active disease. Each CDR3 is given with its conserved first and last residue. Fields, in order: clone size, D gene, V gene, J gene, CDR3 protein, CDR3 DNA. The D gene is left open where the match is weak. Size tells how often a clone was seen (once, few, many) or the class of an expanded clone, and some rows leave it out.

clone size: .
D gene: TRBD1
V gene: TRBV6-1
J gene: TRBJ2-7
CDR3 protein: CASSERTGLEQYF
CDR3 DNA: TGTGCCAGCAGTGAACGGACAGGGCTCGAGCAGTACTTC

clone size: many
D gene: TRBD1
V gene: TRBV5-4
J gene: TRBJ2-7
CDR3 protein: CASSRLQGEVNEQYF
CDR3 DNA: TGTGCCAGCAGCAGACTACAGGGGGAGGTGAACGAGCAGTACTTC

clone size: .
D gene: TRBD1
V gene: TRBV19
J gene: TRBJ1-6
CDR3 protein: CASTTAGTGSSPLHF
CDR3 DNA: TGTGCCAGTACCACGGCCGGGACAGGGAGTTCACCCCTCCACTTT

clone size: .
D gene: .
V gene: TRBV7-9
J gene: TRBJ2-2
CDR3 protein: CAGALLTNTGELFF
CDR3 DNA: TGTGCCGGGGCCCTCCTTACGAACACCGGGGAGCTGTTTTTT

clone size: once
D gene: TRBD2
V gene: TRBV11-2
J gene: TRBJ2-3
CDR3 protein: CASSFGRGAAPDTQYF
CDR3 DNA: TGTGCCAGCAGCTTTGGGCGGGGGGCCGCCCCAGATACGCAGTATTTT

clone size: once
D gene: .
V gene: TRBV5-1
J gene: TRBJ1-1
CDR3 protein: CASSPTVMNTEAFF
CDR3 DNA: TGCGCCAGCAGCCCGACAGTTATGAACACTGAAGCTTTCTTT

clone size: .
D gene: .
V gene: TRBV30
J gene: TRBJ1-3
CDR3 protein: CAWKKDNSGNTIYF
CDR3 DNA: TGTGCCTGGAAGAAGGACAACAGTGGAAACACCATATATTTT

clone size: .
D gene: TRBD2
V gene: TRBV27
J gene: TRBJ2-3
CDR3 protein: CASRAGRSTDTQYF
CDR3 DNA: TGTGCCAGCAGGGCCGGGAGGAGCACAGATACGCAGTATTTT

clone size: .
D gene: TRBD1
V gene: TRBV2
J gene: TRBJ1-1
CDR3 protein: CASPGGQRIEAFF
CDR3 DNA: TGTGCCAGCCCAGGGGGGCAGCGGATTGAAGCTTTCTTT

clone size: .
D gene: .
V gene: TRBV7-9
J gene: TRBJ1-1
CDR3 protein: CASSLGPRGGEAFF
CDR3 DNA: TGTGCCAGCAGCTTAGGACCCCGAGGCGGTGAAGCTTTCTTT

clone size: few
D gene: .
V gene: TRBV19
J gene: TRBJ2-2
CDR3 protein: CASSIGGTQNTGELFF
CDR3 DNA: TGTGCCAGTAGTATAGGTGGGACACAAAACACCGGGGAGCTGTTTTTT

clone size: .
D gene: TRBD1
V gene: TRBV5-1
J gene: TRBJ2-4
CDR3 protein: CASRAQGANQNIQYF
CDR3 DNA: TGCGCCAGCAGGGCCCAGGGGGCTAACCAAAACATTCAGTACTTC

clone size: once
D gene: TRBD1
V gene: TRBV24-1
J gene: TRBJ1-2
CDR3 protein: CATSDSTGADGYTF
CDR3 DNA: TGTGCCACCAGTGACAGTACAGGGGCGGATGGCTACACCTTC

clone size: .
D gene: .
V gene: TRBV30
J gene: TRBJ2-7
CDR3 protein: CAWSGLRPLNYEQYF
CDR3 DNA: TGTGCCTGGAGTGGACTTAGACCGCTGAACTACGAGCAGTACTTC

clone size: .
D gene: .
V gene: TRBV19
J gene: TRBJ1-2
CDR3 protein: CASKAAGSNYGYTF
CDR3 DNA: TGTGCCAGTAAGGCCGCAGGATCTAACTATGGCTACACCTTC

clone size: .
D gene: TRBD1
V gene: TRBV9
J gene: TRBJ1-4
CDR3 protein: CASSETGMDEKLFF
CDR3 DNA: TGTGCCAGCAGCGAGACAGGGATGGATGAAAAACTGTTTTTT

clone size: .
D gene: .
V gene: TRBV9
J gene: TRBJ2-1
CDR3 protein: CASSSEEGPPQAHEQFF
CDR3 DNA: TGTGCCAGCAGCTCAGAGGAGGGGCCCCCCCAAGCCCATGAGCAGTTCTTC

clone size: few
D gene: TRBD1
V gene: TRBV7-7
J gene: TRBJ1-4
CDR3 protein: CASSLETGDRVEKLFF
CDR3 DNA: TGTGCCAGCAGCTTAGAAACAGGGGATAGGGTAGAAAAACTGTTTTTT

clone size: once
D gene: TRBD1
V gene: TRBV9
J gene: TRBJ1-4
CDR3 protein: CASSRATGGNEKLFF
CDR3 DNA: TGTGCCAGCAGCCGAGCGACAGGGGGTAATGAAAAACTGTTTTTT

clone size: few
D gene: .
V gene: TRBV6-5
J gene: TRBJ1-1
CDR3 protein: CASRRGRAEAFF
CDR3 DNA: TGTGCCAGCCGGAGGGGTCGCGCTGAAGCTTTCTTT

clone size: .
D gene: .
V gene: TRBV21-1
J gene: TRBJ1-5
CDR3 protein: CASRSRGMCQPQHF
CDR3 DNA: TGTGCCAGCAGATCCAGGGGGATGTGTCAGCCCCAGCATTTT

clone size: .
D gene: TRBD1
V gene: TRBV19
J gene: TRBJ2-1
CDR3 protein: CASSIRDSGANEQFF
CDR3 DNA: TGTGCCAGTAGTATCCGGGACAGTGGGGCCAATGAGCAGTTCTTC

clone size: .
D gene: TRBD1
V gene: TRBV4-3
J gene: TRBJ2-7
CDR3 protein: CASSQLKAGGYEQYF
CDR3 DNA: TGCGCCAGCAGCCAACTAAAGGCAGGGGGCTACGAGCAGTACTTC

clone size: .
D gene: TRBD2
V gene: TRBV5-1
J gene: TRBJ2-3
CDR3 protein: CASSFQGGSTDTQYF
CDR3 DNA: TGCGCCAGCAGCTTTCAGGGAGGGAGCACAGATACGCAGTATTTT

clone size: .
D gene: .
V gene: TRBV6-6
J gene: TRBJ1-1
CDR3 protein: CASSYSEGRVTEAFF
CDR3 DNA: TGTGCCAGCAGTTACTCGGAGGGGAGAGTCACTGAAGCTTTCTTT

clone size: .
D gene: .
V gene: TRBV7-9
J gene: TRBJ1-2
CDR3 protein: CASSFNRDYGYTF
CDR3 DNA: TGTGCCAGCAGCTTCAACAGGGATTATGGCTACACCTTC